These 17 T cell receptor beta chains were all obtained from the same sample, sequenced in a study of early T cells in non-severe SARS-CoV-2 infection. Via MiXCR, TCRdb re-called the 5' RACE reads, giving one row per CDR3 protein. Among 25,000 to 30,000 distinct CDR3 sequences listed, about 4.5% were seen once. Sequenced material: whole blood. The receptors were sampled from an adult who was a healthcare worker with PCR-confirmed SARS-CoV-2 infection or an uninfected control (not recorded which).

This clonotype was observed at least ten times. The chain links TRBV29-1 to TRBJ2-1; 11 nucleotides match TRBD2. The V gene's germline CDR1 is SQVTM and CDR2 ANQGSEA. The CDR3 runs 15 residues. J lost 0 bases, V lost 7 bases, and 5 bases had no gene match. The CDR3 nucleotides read TGCAGCGGACGACTAGCGGGACTCTCCTACAATGAGCAGTTCTTC. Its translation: CSGRLAGLSYNEQFF.

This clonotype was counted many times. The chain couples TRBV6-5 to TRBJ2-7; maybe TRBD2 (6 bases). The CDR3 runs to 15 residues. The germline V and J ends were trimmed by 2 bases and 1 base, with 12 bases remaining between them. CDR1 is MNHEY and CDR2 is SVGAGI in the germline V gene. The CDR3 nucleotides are TGTGCCAGCAGTTACCGCGGGGTTGGATCCTACGAGCAGTACTTC. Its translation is CASSYRGVGSYEQYF.

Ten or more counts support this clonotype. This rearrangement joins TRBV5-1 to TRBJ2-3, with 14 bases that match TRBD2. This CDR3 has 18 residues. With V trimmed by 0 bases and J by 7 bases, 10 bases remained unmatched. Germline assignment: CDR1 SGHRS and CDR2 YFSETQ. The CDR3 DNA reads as TGCGCCAGCAGCTTGGTTTTGACTAGCGGGAGGGCCACGTATACGCAGTATTTT. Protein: CASSLVLTSGRATYTQYF.

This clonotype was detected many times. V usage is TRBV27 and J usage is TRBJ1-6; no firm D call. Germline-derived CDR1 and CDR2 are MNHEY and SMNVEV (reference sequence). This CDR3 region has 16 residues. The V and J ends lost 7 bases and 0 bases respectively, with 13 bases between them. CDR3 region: CASKPAAISYNSPLHF. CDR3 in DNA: TGTGCCAGCAAGCCAGCCGCCATCTCCTATAATTCACCCCTCCACTTT.

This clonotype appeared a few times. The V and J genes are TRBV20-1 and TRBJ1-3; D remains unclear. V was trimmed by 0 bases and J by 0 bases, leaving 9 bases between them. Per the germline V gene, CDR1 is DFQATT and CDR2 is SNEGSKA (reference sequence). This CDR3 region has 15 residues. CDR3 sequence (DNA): TGCAGTGCTAGAGATAAACATTACTCTGGAAACACCATATATTTT. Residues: CSARDKHYSGNTIYF.

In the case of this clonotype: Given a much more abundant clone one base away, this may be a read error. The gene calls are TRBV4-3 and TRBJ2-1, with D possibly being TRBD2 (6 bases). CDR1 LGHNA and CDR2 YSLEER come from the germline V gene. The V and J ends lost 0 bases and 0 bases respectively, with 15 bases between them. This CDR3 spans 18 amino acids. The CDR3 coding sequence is TGCGCCAGCAGCCAAGAGTTGGAGGGCAGGTGCTCCTACAATGAGCAGTTCTTC. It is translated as CASSQELEGRCSYNEQFF.

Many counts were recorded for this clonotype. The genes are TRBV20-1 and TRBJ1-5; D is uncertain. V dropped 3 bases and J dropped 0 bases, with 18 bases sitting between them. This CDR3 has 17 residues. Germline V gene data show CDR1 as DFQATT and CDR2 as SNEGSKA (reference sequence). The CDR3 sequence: CSASPLDEGVSNQPQHF. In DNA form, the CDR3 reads TGCAGTGCTAGCCCTCTTGATGAGGGAGTTAGCAATCAGCCCCAGCATTTT.

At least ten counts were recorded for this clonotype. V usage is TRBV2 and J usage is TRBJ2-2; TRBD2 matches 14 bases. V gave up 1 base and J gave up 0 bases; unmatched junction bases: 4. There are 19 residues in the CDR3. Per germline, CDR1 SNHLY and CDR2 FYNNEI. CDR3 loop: CASSEEGLAGVANTGELFF. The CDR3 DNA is TGTGCCAGCAGTGAAGAGGGACTAGCGGGAGTGGCGAACACCGGGGAGCTGTTTTTT.

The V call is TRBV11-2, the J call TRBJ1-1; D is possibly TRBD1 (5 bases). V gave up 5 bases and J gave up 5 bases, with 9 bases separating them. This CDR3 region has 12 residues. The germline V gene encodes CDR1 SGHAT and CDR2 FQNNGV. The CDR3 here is CASSIRQTEAFF. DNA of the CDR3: TGTGCCAGCAGCATCAGACAGACTGAAGCTTTCTTT.

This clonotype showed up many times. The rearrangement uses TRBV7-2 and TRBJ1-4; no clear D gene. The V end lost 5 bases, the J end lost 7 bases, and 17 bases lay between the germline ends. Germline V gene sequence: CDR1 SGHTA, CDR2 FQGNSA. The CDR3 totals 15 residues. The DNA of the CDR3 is TGTGCCAGCAGCCTCCACACCCTCGAGGGTGAAAAACTGTTTTTT. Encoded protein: CASSLHTLEGEKLFF.

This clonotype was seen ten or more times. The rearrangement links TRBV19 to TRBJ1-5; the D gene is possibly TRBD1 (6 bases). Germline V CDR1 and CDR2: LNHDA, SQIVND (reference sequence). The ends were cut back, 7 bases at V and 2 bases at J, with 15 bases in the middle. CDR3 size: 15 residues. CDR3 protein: CASNVQGEGNQPQHF. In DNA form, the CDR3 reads TGTGCCAGTAACGTACAGGGAGAAGGCAATCAGCCCCAGCATTTT.

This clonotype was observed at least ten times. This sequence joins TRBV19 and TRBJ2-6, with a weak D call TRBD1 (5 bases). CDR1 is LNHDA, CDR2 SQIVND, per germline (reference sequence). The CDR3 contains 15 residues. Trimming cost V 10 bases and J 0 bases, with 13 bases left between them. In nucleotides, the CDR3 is TGTGCCACTACCAGGGCCTACTCTGGGGCCAACGTCCTGACTTTC. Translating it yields CATTRAYSGANVLTF.

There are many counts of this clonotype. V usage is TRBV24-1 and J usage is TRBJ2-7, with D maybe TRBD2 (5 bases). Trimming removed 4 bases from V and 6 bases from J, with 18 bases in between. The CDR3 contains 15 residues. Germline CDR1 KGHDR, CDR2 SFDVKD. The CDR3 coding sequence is TGTGCCACCAGTGACCTGGGGTCTGGCGGAGGCGAGCAGTACTTC. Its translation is CATSDLGSGGGEQYF.

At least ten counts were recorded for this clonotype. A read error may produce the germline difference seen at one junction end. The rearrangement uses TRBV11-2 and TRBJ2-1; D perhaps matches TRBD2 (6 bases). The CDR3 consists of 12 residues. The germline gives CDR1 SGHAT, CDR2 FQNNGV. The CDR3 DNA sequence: TGTGCCAGTACTCCCCAGAGGGACTCACTTCTCTTC. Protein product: CASTPQRDSLLF.

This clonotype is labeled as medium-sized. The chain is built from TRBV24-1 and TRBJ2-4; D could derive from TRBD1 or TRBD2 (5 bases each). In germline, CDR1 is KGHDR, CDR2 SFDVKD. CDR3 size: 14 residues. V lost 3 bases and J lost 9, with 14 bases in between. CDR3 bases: TGTGCCACCAGTGATCCCCTGAGGGGTGGCATTCAGTACTTC. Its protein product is CATSDPLRGGIQYF.

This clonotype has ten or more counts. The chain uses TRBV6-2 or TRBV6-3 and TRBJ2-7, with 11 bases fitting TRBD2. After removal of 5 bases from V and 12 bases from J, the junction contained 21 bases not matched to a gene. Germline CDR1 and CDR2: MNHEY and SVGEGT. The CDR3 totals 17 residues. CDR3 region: CASSANILLAGGPQLYV. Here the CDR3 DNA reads TGTGCCAGCAGTGCAAACATTCTCCTAGCGGGAGGCCCTCAACTGTACGTC.

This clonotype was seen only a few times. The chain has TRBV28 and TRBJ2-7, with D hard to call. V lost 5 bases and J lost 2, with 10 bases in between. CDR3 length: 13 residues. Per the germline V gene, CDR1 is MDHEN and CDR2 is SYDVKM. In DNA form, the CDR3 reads TGTGCCAGCAGTCCCAACGGGCCCTACGAGCAGTACTTC. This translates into CASSPNGPYEQYF.